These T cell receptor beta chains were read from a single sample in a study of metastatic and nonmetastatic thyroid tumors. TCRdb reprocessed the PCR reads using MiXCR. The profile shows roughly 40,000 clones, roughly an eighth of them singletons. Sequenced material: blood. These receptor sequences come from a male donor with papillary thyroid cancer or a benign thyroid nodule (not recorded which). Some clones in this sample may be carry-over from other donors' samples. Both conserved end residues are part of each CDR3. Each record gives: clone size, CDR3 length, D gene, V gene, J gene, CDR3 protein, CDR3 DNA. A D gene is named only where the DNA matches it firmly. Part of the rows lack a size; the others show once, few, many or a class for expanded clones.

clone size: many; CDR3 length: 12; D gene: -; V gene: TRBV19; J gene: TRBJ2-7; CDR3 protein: CASSPNLYEQYF; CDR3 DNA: TGTGCCAGTAGTCCAAACCTTTACGAGCAGTACTTC
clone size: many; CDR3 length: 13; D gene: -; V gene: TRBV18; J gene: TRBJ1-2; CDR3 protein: CASSPPSRDGYTF; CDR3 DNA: TGTGCCAGCTCACCACCGTCGAGGGATGGCTACACCTTC
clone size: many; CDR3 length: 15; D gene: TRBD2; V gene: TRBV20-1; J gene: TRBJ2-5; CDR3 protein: CSATGRGGGSETQYF; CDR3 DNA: TGCAGTGCTACGGGACGGGGGGGTGGTTCGGAGACCCAGTACTTC
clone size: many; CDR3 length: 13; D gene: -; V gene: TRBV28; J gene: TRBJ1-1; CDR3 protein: CASSFGTNTEAFF; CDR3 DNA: TGTGCCAGCAGTTTCGGTACGAACACTGAAGCTTTCTTT
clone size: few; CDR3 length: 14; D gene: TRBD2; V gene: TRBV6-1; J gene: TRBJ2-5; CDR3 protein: CASSPGLSQETQYF; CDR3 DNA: TGTGCCAGCAGCCCGGGACTATCACAAGAGACCCAGTACTTC
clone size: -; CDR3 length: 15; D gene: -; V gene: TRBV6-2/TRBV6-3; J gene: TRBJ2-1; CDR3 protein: CASSYPGSANNEQFF; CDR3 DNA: TGTGCCAGCAGTTACCCCGGTAGTGCTAACAATGAGCAGTTCTTC
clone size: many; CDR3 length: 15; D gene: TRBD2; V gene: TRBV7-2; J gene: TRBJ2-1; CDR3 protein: CASSSGLAGDQEQFF; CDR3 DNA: TGTGCCAGCAGCTCAGGACTAGCGGGAGACCAAGAGCAGTTCTTC
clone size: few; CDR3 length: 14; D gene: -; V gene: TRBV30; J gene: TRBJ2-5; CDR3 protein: CAWSERGWQETQYF; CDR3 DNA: TGTGCCTGGAGTGAGAGGGGGTGGCAAGAGACCCAGTACTTC
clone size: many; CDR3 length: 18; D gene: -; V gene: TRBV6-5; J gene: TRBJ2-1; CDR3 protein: CASSYRRLGRSSYNEQFF; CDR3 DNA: TGTGCCAGCAGTTACCGCCGACTTGGCCGGAGCTCCTACAATGAGCAGTTCTTC
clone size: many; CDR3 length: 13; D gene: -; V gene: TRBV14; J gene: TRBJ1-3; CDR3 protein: CASRWNSGNTIYF; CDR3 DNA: TGTGCCAGCAGATGGAATTCTGGAAACACCATATATTTT
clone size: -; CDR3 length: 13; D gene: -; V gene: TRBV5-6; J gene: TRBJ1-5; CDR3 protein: CASSLEGYQPQHF; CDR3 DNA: TGTGCCAGCAGCTTGGAAGGGTATCAGCCCCAGCATTTT
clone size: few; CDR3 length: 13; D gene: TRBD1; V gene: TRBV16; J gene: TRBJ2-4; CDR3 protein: CASRPGQGDIQYF; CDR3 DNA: TGTGCCAGCAGACCGGGACAGGGAGACATTCAGTACTTC
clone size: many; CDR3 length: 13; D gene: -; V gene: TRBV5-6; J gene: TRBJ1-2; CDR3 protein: CASSFGVKMGYTF; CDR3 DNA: TGTGCCAGCAGCTTTGGGGTTAAGATGGGCTACACCTTC
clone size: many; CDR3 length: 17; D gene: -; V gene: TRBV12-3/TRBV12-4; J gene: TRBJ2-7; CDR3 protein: CASSLALRQVPTYEQYF; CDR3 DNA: TGTGCCAGCAGTTTAGCGCTAAGGCAGGTCCCCACCTACGAGCAGTACTTC
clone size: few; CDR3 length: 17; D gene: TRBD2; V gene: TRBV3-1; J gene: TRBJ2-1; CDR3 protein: CASSPTSGRAGRNEQFF; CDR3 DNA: TGTGCCAGCAGCCCCACTAGCGGGAGGGCCGGGCGCAATGAGCAGTTCTTC
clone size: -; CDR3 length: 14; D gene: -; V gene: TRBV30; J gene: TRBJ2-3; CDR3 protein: CARSRSRFTDTQYF; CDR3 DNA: TGTGCCAGGAGCAGGAGTAGGTTCACAGATACGCAGTATTTT
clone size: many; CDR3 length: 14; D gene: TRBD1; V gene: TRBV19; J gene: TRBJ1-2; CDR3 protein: CASSRTGDSYGYTF; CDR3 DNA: TGTGCCAGTAGCAGGACAGGGGATTCCTATGGCTACACCTTC
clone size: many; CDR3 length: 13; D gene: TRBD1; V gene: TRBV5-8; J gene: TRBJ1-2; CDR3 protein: CASSVDRGYGYTF; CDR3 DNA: TGTGCCAGCAGCGTGGACAGGGGGTATGGCTACACCTTC
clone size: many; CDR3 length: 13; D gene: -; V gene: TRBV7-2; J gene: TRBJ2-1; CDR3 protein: CASSPQGLVGVFF; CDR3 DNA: TGTGCCAGCAGCCCCCAAGGGCTGGTAGGGGTGTTCTTC
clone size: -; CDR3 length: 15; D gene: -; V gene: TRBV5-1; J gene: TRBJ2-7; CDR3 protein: CASSLGSGQVYEQYF; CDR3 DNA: TGCGCCAGCAGCTTGGGGTCGGGACAAGTCTACGAGCAGTACTTC
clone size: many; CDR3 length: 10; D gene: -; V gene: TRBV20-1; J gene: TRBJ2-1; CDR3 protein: CSARGSFQFF; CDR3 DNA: TGCAGTGCTAGAGGGAGTTTTCAGTTCTTC
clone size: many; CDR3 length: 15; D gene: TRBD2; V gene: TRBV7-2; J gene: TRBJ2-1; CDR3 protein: CASSPAGGPNVEQFF; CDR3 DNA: TGTGCCAGCAGCCCAGCGGGAGGGCCGAACGTTGAGCAGTTCTTC
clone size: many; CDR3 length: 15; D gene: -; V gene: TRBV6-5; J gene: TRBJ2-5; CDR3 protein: CASSYWSPSGETQYF; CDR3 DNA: TGTGCCAGCAGTTACTGGTCGCCCTCCGGAGAGACCCAGTACTTC
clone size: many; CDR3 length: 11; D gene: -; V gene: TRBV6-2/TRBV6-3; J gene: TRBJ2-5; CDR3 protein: CASRRQETQYF; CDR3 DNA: TGTGCCAGTCGGAGGCAAGAGACCCAGTACTTC
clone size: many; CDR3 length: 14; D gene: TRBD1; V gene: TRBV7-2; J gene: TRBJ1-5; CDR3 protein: CASSSRQGAQPQHF; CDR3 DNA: TGTGCCAGCAGCTCCCGACAGGGCGCTCAGCCCCAGCATTTT
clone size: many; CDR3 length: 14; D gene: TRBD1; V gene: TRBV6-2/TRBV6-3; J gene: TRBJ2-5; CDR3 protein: CASSPGTGKETQYF; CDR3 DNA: TGTGCCAGCAGCCCCGGGACAGGAAAAGAGACCCAGTACTTC
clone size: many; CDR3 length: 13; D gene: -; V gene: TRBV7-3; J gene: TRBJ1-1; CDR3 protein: CASSIGVETEAFF; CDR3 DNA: TGTGCCAGCAGCATAGGGGTGGAGACTGAAGCTTTCTTT
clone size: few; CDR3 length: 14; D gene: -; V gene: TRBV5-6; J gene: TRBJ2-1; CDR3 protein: CASSFGIVEFEQFF; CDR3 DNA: TGTGCCAGCAGCTTCGGCATTGTGGAATTTGAGCAGTTCTTC
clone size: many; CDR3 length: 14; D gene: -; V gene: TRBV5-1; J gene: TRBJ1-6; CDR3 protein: CASSLGQVLSPLHF; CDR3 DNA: TGCGCCAGCAGCTTGGGACAGGTTCTCTCACCCCTCCACTTT
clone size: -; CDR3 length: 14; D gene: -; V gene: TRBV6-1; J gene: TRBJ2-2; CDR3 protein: CASSQTPGPGELFF; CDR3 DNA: TGTGCCAGCAGTCAAACGCCGGGTCCGGGGGAGCTGTTTTTT
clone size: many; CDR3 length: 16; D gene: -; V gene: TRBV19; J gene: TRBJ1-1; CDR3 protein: CASSIDPGHMNTEAFF; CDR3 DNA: TGTGCCAGTAGTATAGATCCTGGACATATGAACACTGAAGCTTTCTTT
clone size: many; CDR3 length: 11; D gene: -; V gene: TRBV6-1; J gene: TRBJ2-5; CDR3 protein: CASSSGETQYF; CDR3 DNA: TGTGCCAGCAGTTCCGGAGAGACCCAGTACTTC
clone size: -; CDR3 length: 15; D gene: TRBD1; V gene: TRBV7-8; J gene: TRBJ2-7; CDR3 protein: CASSSGQVLGYEQYF; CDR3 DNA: TGTGCCAGCAGCTCGGGACAGGTGCTAGGGTACGAGCAGTACTTC
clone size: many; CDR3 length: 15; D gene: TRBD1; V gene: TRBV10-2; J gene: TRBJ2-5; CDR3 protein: CASSPGQGGGETQYF; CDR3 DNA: TGCGCCAGCAGCCCGGGACAGGGAGGGGGAGAGACCCAGTACTTC
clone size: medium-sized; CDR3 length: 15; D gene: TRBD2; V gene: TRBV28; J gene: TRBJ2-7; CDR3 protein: CASSLLAGVSYEQYF; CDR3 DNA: TGTGCCAGCAGCTTACTAGCGGGAGTTTCCTACGAGCAGTACTTC
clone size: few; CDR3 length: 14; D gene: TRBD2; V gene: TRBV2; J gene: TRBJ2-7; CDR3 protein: CASTKGLAGVEQYF; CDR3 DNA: TGTGCCAGCACCAAGGGACTAGCGGGAGTCGAGCAGTACTTC
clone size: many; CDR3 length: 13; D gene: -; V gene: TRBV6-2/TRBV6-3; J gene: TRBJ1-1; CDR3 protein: CASKVEGGFEAFF; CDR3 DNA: TGTGCCAGCAAGGTTGAGGGGGGGTTCGAAGCTTTCTTT
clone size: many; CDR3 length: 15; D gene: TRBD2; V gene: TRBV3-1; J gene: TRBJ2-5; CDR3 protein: CASSLGLAIQETQYF; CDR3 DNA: TGTGCCAGCAGCTTAGGACTAGCGATCCAAGAGACCCAGTACTTC
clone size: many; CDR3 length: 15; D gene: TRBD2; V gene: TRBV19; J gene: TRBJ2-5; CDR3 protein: CASTAGRAGQETQYF; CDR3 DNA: TGTGCCAGTACCGCCGGGAGGGCGGGACAAGAGACCCAGTACTTC
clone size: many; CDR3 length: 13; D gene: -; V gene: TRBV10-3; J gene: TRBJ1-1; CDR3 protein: CAILQGGGTEAFF; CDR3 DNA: TGTGCCATTTTACAGGGAGGGGGCACTGAAGCTTTCTTT
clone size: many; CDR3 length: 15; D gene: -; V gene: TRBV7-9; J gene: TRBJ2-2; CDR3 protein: CASSPQTVNTGELFF; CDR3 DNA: TGTGCCAGCAGCCCGCAGACAGTGAACACCGGGGAGCTGTTTTTT
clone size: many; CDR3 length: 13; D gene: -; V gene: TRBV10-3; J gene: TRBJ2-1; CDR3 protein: CAISESSKNEQFF; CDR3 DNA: TGTGCCATCAGTGAGTCTAGCAAAAATGAGCAGTTCTTC
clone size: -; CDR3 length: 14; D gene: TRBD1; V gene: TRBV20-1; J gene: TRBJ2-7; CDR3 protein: CSASTRGLKYEQYF; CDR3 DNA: TGCAGTGCTTCCACTAGGGGGCTAAAATACGAGCAGTACTTC
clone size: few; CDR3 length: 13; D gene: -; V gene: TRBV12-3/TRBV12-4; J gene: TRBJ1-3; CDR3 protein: CATQGNSGNTIYF; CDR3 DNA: TGTGCCACCCAAGGTAACTCTGGAAACACCATATATTTT
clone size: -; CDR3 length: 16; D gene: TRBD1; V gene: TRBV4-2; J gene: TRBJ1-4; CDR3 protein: CASSQGWGQGSQKLFF; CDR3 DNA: TGTGCCAGCAGCCAAGGGTGGGGACAGGGGTCCCAAAAACTGTTTTTT